These T cell receptor beta chains were read from a single sample in a study of glioma-infiltrating T cells after dendritic cell vaccination. Clones were read by immunoSEQ multiplex PCR, and TCRdb kept only the in-frame ones, dropping some. The data show 70,000 to 90,000 clones, 80% to 85% seen once. Sample: blood, taken after dendritic cell vaccination. The receptors were sampled from a human donor with glioblastoma. Each CDR3 is given with its conserved first and last residue. The D gene is left open where the match is weak. Some rows mark clone size as missing; the rest say once, few, many or name a class of expanded clone.

v_gene: TRBV2; j_gene: TRBJ1-5; d_gene: -; abundance: -; CDR3aa: CASRERAGGYSNQPQHF
v_gene: TRBV27; j_gene: TRBJ1-1; d_gene: -; abundance: few; CDR3aa: CASSQKRNTEAFF
v_gene: TRBV7-2; j_gene: TRBJ1-1; d_gene: -; abundance: once; CDR3aa: CASSSYQGPNTEAFF
v_gene: TRBV6-5; j_gene: TRBJ1-2; d_gene: TRBD1; abundance: -; CDR3aa: CASSYSRTGLTGGYTF
v_gene: TRBV11-2; j_gene: TRBJ2-7; d_gene: -; abundance: once; CDR3aa: CASSSEASFYEQYF
v_gene: TRBV11-3; j_gene: TRBJ2-1; d_gene: -; abundance: -; CDR3aa: CASSSGGKYNEQFF
v_gene: TRBV7-3; j_gene: TRBJ2-3; d_gene: TRBD2; abundance: -; CDR3aa: CASSYSGTSGGDTDTQYF
v_gene: TRBV5-1; j_gene: TRBJ1-6; d_gene: -; abundance: -; CDR3aa: CASSRGQAADSPLHF
v_gene: TRBV5-6; j_gene: TRBJ1-2; d_gene: TRBD1; abundance: -; CDR3aa: CASSLDRLGQGVLDGYTF
v_gene: TRBV6-5; j_gene: TRBJ1-6; d_gene: -; abundance: -; CDR3aa: CASSYSWDKGNSPLHF
v_gene: TRBV2; j_gene: TRBJ1-5; d_gene: -; abundance: -; CDR3aa: CASSVGGRTGNQPQHF
v_gene: TRBV29-1; j_gene: TRBJ2-1; d_gene: TRBD2; abundance: -; CDR3aa: CSVARGGYNEQFF
v_gene: TRBV19; j_gene: TRBJ2-7; d_gene: -; abundance: -; CDR3aa: CASSRGGEYSYEQYF
v_gene: TRBV7-8; j_gene: TRBJ1-6; d_gene: TRBD1; abundance: -; CDR3aa: CASSLFAGGNSPLHF
v_gene: TRBV11-1; j_gene: TRBJ1-2; d_gene: -; abundance: medium-sized; CDR3aa: CASSGLGGYGYTF
v_gene: TRBV10-1; j_gene: TRBJ1-5; d_gene: TRBD1; abundance: -; CDR3aa: CASSEGQGVNQPQHF
v_gene: TRBV6-5; j_gene: TRBJ2-3; d_gene: TRBD1; abundance: once; CDR3aa: CASRRQGKSTDTQYF
v_gene: TRBV7-9; j_gene: TRBJ2-1; d_gene: -; abundance: -; CDR3aa: CASSSQGSLANEQFF